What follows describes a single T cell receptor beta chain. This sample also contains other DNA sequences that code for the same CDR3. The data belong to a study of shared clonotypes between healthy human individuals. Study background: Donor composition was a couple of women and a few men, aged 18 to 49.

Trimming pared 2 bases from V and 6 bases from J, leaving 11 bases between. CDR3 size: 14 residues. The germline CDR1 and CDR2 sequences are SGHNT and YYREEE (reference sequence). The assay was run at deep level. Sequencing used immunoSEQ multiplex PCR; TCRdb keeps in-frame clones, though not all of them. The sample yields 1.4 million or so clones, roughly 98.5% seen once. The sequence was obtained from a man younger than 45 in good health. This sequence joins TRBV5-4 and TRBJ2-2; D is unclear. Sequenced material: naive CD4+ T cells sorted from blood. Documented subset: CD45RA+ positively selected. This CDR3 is CASSLRDTAGELFF. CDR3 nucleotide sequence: TGTGCCAGCAGCTTACGAGATACGGCCGGGGAGCTGTTTTTT.